This T cell receptor beta chain was documented in a study of T cells in Graves' hyperthyroidism and ophthalmopathy. Looking at the study overall: Initial diagnosis, before any treatment, was when peripheral blood was collected.

V was cut by 3 bases and J by 0 bases, with 9 bases left in between. Germline V gene data show CDR1 as KGHSH and CDR2 as LQKENI. This CDR3 spans 15 amino acids. Amplified TCR beta CDR3 regions came from RNA transcripts. A set of HTBI primers served as the primers for a first-round RT-PCR of the TCR CDR3. Each CDR3 protein gets one entry after TCRdb re-called the multiplex PCR reads with MiXCR. The sample contains about 720,000 distinct CDR3 sequences, roughly 20% of which appear only once. Diagnosis of hyperthyroidism was new in patients aged 18 to 65, and its duration was under 2 months. The material sequenced was blood. The chain joins TRBV18 to TRBJ1-3; D not resolved. The TCR comes from a woman in her forties or fifties with Graves' hyperthyroidism that later progressed to Graves' ophthalmopathy. In DNA, the CDR3 is TGTGCCAGCTCACCGATGAGATTCTCTGGAAACACCATATATTTT. It is translated as CASSPMRFSGNTIYF.